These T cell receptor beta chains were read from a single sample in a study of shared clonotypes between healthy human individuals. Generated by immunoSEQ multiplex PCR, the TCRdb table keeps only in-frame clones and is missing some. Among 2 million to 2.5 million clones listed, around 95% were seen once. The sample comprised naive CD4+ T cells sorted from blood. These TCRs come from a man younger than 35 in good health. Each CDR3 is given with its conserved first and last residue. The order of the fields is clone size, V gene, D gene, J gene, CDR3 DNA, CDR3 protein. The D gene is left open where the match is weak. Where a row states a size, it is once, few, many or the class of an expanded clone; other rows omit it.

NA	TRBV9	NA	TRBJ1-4	TGTGCCAGCAGCGTCGCAGCAACTAATGAAAAACTGTTTTTT	CASSVAATNEKLFF
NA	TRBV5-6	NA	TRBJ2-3	TGTGCCAGCAGCGCGGGGATGGCTAGCACAGATACGCAGTATTTT	CASSAGMASTDTQYF
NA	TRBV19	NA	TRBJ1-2	TGTGCCAGTAGTACCCCGGGAGGTCGGTACTATGGCTACACCTTC	CASSTPGGRYYGYTF
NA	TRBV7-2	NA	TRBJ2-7	TGTGCCAGCAGCTTAGCCAGGGGCGGCCCTATATCCTACGAGCAGTACTTC	CASSLARGGPISYEQYF
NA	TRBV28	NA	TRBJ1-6	TGTGCCAGCAGTCAGCACAGGGATAATTCACCCCTCCACTTT	CASSQHRDNSPLHF
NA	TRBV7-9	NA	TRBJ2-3	TGTGCCAGCAGCTTAGGGAGGTCCAAGGCAGATACGCAGTATTTT	CASSLGRSKADTQYF
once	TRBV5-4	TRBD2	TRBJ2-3	TGTGCCAGCAGCGAAGGGGGTAGTTTAGCGGGATGGGGCACAGATACGCAGTATTTT	CASSEGGSLAGWGTDTQYF
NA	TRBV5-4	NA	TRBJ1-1	TGTGCCAGCAGCTTGTTGTTGAACACTGAAGCTTTCTTT	CASSLLLNTEAFF
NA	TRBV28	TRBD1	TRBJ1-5	TGTGCCAGCAGTTGGGGACAGGGAGGACGTATAAGCAATCAGCCCCAGCATTTT	CASSWGQGGRISNQPQHF
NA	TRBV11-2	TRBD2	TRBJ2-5	TGTGCCAGCAGCTTTAGCGGGACCCAAGAGACCCAGTACTTC	CASSFSGTQETQYF
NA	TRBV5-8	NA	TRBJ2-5	TGTGCCAGCAGCTCCCGCTTAGGGGGAAGACCGCAAGAGACCCAGTACTTC	CASSSRLGGRPQETQYF
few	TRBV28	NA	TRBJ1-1	TGTGCCAGCAGTTTAGGGCAGCTGAACACTGAAGCTTTCTTT	CASSLGQLNTEAFF
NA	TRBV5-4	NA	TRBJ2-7	TGTGCCAGCAGCAGCCCCGGGGACCGATACGAGCAGTACTTC	CASSSPGDRYEQYF
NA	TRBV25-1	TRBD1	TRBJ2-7	TGTGCCAGCAGTGAAGTAGGGACAGCCCCCCACGAGCAGTACTTC	CASSEVGTAPHEQYF
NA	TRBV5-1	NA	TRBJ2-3	TGCGCCAGCAGCTTGCTATCGGAAAGCACAGATACGCAGTATTTT	CASSLLSESTDTQYF
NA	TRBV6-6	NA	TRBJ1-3	TGTGCCAGCAGTTACGGCTCTGGAAACACCATATATTTT	CASSYGSGNTIYF
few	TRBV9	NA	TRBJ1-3	TGTGCCAGCAGCGTAGGCCCCTCTGGAAACACCATATATTTT	CASSVGPSGNTIYF
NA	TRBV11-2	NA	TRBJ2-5	TGTGCCAGCAGTTCCGGGTCAGTCCCTTTAGAGACCCAGTACTTC	CASSSGSVPLETQYF
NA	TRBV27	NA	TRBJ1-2	TGTGCCAGCACCCCCCGTGCACCCCCAGGGGCAGGTGGCTACACCTTC	CASTPRAPPGAGGYTF
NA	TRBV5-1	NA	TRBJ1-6	TGCGCCAGCAGCTTGGACGGGGTGGCGGGTTCACCCCTCCACTTT	CASSLDGVAGSPLHF
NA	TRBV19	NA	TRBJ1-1	TGTGCCAGTAGTATCTCGGGGATGGTCACTGAAGCTTTCTTT	CASSISGMVTEAFF
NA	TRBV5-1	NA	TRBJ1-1	TGCGCCAGCCAGGACGTTGGTTTAATGAACACTGAAGCTTTCTTT	CASQDVGLMNTEAFF